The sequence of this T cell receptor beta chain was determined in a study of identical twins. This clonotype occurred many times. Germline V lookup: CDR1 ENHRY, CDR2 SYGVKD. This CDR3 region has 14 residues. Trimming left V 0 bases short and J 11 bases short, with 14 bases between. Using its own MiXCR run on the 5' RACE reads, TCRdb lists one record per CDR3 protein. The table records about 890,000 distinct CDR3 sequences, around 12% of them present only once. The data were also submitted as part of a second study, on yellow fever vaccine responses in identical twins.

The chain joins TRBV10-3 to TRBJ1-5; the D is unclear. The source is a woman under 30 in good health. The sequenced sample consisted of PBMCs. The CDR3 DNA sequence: TGTGCCATCAGTGAGTCGGAACCTACACTTTCCCAGCATTTT. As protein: CAISESEPTLSQHF.